This T cell receptor (beta chain) was documented in a study of blood T cell repertoires in COVID-19. As for the study in general: Samples of COVID-19 (acute and convalescent) were obtained from the United States, Italy and Spain. T cells, B-cell-depleted T cells, or PBMCs provided the cDNA or gDNA that served as material.

Authors' processing steps: Scientists estimated how many nucleated cells there were by amplifying reference gene primers. Only in-frame clones appear in the TCRdb table, and some are missing; sequencing was by immunoSEQ multiplex PCR. For V, J and clone size, that table is used; D and trimming come from the DNA. The table has some 260,000 clones, approximately 85% seen once; the top ten hold roughly 0.8%. V was trimmed by 0 bases and J by 2 bases, leaving 21 bases between them. The V gene's germline CDR1 is MNHEY and CDR2 SVGEGT. This CDR3 spans 19 amino acids. This clone was picked up one time. The sequence derives from a woman aged 30 to 39 with acute or convalescent COVID-19. The chain uses TRBV6-2 or TRBV6-3 and TRBJ2-3; D call uncertain. The sequenced material came from peripheral blood. The CDR3 nucleotides read TGTGCCAGCAGTTACTCGAGTCATTTAGCTCGAAGAGACACAGATACGCAGTATTTT. Translation: CASSYSSHLARRDTDTQYF.